Presented here are 13 T cell receptor beta chains from one specimen sequenced in a study of cytomegalovirus exposure and HLA in healthy donors. The PCR employed 60 Vbeta primers together with 13 Jbeta primers. Method: immunoSEQ multiplex PCR; TCRdb's copy keeps in-frame clones and lacks some. The sample holds some 160,000 clones, approximately 80% seen once. The specimen was PBMCs. All receptors derive from a man in his fifties or sixties in good health and CMV-seropositive.

The chain is built from TRBV9 and TRBJ1-2, with 7 nucleotides matching TRBD1. V lost 2 bases to trimming and J lost 2 bases; unmatched junction nucleotides: 3. This CDR3 comprises 14 residues. The germline V gene encodes CDR1 SGDLS and CDR2 YYNGEE. The CDR3 DNA sequence: TGTGCCAGCAGCGTCAGGGGGGCCAACTATGGCTACACCTTC. This sequence encodes CASSVRGANYGYTF.

The DNA of the CDR3 is TGTGCCAGCAGTGAGGGGCGGGAGTACTCCTACAATGAGCAGTTCTTC. Protein sequence: CASSEGREYSYNEQFF. V usage is TRBV6-1 and J usage is TRBJ2-1; 7 bases fit TRBD2. The trim removed 3 bases at V and 0 bases at J, leaving 5 bases unmatched. The CDR3 totals 16 residues. Looked up from germline, CDR1 is MNHNS and CDR2 is SASEGT.

The chain couples TRBV5-1 to TRBJ1-1, with 8 positions matching TRBD1. In germline, CDR1 is SGHRS, CDR2 YFSETQ. V gave up 5 bases and J gave up 1 base; unmatched junction bases: 4. The CDR3 length is 14 residues. Here the CDR3 reads CASRTGARNTEAFF. For the CDR3, the DNA is TGCGCCAGCAGGACAGGGGCCAGGAACACTGAAGCTTTCTTT.

This clone came up once. The chain uses TRBV5-1 and TRBJ1-1; TRBD1 aligns across 12 bases. The CDR3 is 14 amino acids. V trimming: 4 bases; J trimming: 4 bases; junction bases outside the gene matches: 2. CDR1 is SGHRS and CDR2 is YFSETQ in the germline V gene. CDR3 DNA: TGCGCCAGCAGCCGGGGACAGGGGGCCACTGAAGCTTTCTTT. Its protein is CASSRGQGATEAFF.

CDR3 protein: CASSFSRGLNTEAFF. The CDR3 coding sequence is TGTGCCAGCAGCTTTTCGAGGGGGTTGAACACTGAAGCTTTCTTT. The chain uses TRBV5-5 and TRBJ1-1; tentative D call: TRBD1 (6 bases). With 2 bases removed from V and 0 bases from J, the gap between germline ends came to 11 bases. Germline-derived CDR1 and CDR2 are SGHKS and YYEKEE (reference sequence). There are 15 residues in the CDR3.

V and J are TRBV7-9 and TRBJ2-1, with D possibly matching TRBD2 (6 bases). Germline CDR1 is SEHNR and CDR2 is FQNEAQ (reference sequence). The V end was cut by 5 bases, the J end by 1 base, with 18 bases between. The CDR3 covers 17 residues. The chain's CDR3 is CASSRNAGPTSYNEQFF. DNA for the CDR3: TGTGCCAGCAGCCGAAATGCGGGACCGACATCCTACAATGAGCAGTTCTTC.

The V call is TRBV7-8, the J call TRBJ2-1; 10 bases are shared with TRBD2. V gave up 5 bases and J gave up 8 bases; unmatched junction bases: 9. This CDR3 is built from 15 residues. CDR1 and CDR2 (germline): SGHVS, FQNEAQ. This chain's CDR3 is CASSPSSGGGYEQFF. CDR3 nucleotides: TGTGCCAGCAGCCCTTCTAGCGGGGGCGGTTATGAGCAGTTCTTC.

The genes are TRBV7-8 and TRBJ2-5; 13 bases align to TRBD2. The CDR3 runs to 19 residues. Germline CDR1 and CDR2: SGHVS and FQNEAQ. J gave up 2 bases and V 6 bases, and 15 bases lay outside the gene matches. CDR3 coding DNA: TGTGCCAGCAGAAAAGGACTAGCGGGAGTTCGAGGGGAACAAGAGACCCAGTACTTC. Its protein product is CASRKGLAGVRGEQETQYF.

Details on this clone: A junction end diverges from the germline sequence, so it may reflect a read error. This chain joins TRBV11-2 and TRBJ2-7, with D possibly matching TRBD2 (6 bases). CDR3 length equals 14 residues. The germline gives CDR1 SGHAT, CDR2 FQNNGV. CDR3 sequence (DNA): TGTGCCGGCAGCTTGGAGGGTATCTCCTACGAGCAGTACTTC. It specifies CAGSLEGISYEQYF. Using reference TRBV11-2 and TRBJ2-7 for the parts outside the CDR3, the full variable domain is EAGVAQSPRYKIIEKRQSVAFWCNPISGHATLYWYQQILGQGPKLLIQFQNNGVVDDSQLPKDRFSAERLKGVDSTLKIQPAKLEDSAVYLCAGSLEGISYEQYFGPGTRLTVT.

V usage is TRBV7-9 and J usage is TRBJ2-7; D possibly corresponds to TRBD1 (6 bases). From germline, CDR1 is SEHNR and CDR2 FQNEAQ (reference sequence). Trimming removed 3 bases from V and 3 bases from J, with 15 bases in between. This CDR3 is 15 amino acids long. CDR3 nucleotides: TGTGCCAGCAGCTTCCAGGGGCACGTTGGCTACGAGCAGTACTTC. Translating it yields CASSFQGHVGYEQYF.

V and J are TRBV19 and TRBJ1-5; 9 bases fit TRBD1. The germline V gene encodes CDR1 LNHDA and CDR2 SQIVND (reference sequence). The CDR3 is 16 amino acids. With 10 bases clipped from V and 0 bases from J, the junction kept 10 bases outside the gene matches. The CDR3, as DNA: TGTGCCACTAGGGCATTGGACAGGGGTAGCAATCAGCCCCAGCATTTT. This translates into CATRALDRGSNQPQHF. The full variable domain, rest sourced from reference TRBV19 and TRBJ1-5, is DGGITQSPKYLFRKEGQNVTLSCEQNLNHDAMYWYRQDPGQGLRLIYYSQIVNDFQKGDIAEGYSVSREKKESFPLTVTSAQKNPTAFYLCATRALDRGSNQPQHFGDGTRLSIL.

The chain combines TRBV11-2 with TRBJ2-1; perhaps TRBD2 as D (5 bases). Germline values: CDR1 SGHAT, CDR2 FQNNGV. The V end was cut by 1 base, the J end by 7 bases, with 8 bases between. The CDR3 length is 13 residues. CDR3 nucleotides: TGTGCCAGCAGCTTAGCTAGCAGGAATGAGCAGTTCTTC. Translating it yields CASSLASRNEQFF.

The V and J genes are TRBV11-2 and TRBJ2-1, with 12 bases matching TRBD2. This CDR3 comprises 17 residues. The germline gives CDR1 SGHAT, CDR2 FQNNGV. V trimming: 6 bases; J trimming: 7 bases; junction bases outside the gene matches: 13. The CDR3 bases are TGTGCCAGCAGTTTTGGACAGCCTAGCGGGGGGGGGAATGAGCAGTTCTTC. It codes for CASSFGQPSGGGNEQFF.